This TCR beta chain was sequenced for a study of T cell responses to AZD1222 COVID-19 vaccine. Sequenced by immunoSEQ multiplex PCR; TCRdb stores in-frame clones only, minus some. The sample consists of roughly 150,000 clones, approximately 91% of them appearing once. The V gene's germline CDR1 is GTSNPN and CDR2 SVGIG (reference sequence). V was trimmed by 4 bases and J by 7 bases, leaving 10 bases between them. This CDR3 contains 11 residues. The J gene is TRBJ1-1, the V gene TRBV30; D call uncertain. Sequenced here: peripheral blood, sampled on day 0 of AZD1222 vaccination. This TCR was sampled from an adult in good health. The CDR3 sequence: CAWKASHEAFF. CDR3 coding DNA: TGTGCCTGGAAAGCTAGCCATGAAGCTTTCTTT.